The TCR beta chain under discussion was sequenced for a study of technical replicates of blood from a handful of donors. V shed 0 bases and J shed 3 bases, with 12 bases lying between them. Germline CDR1 reads SGHVS; CDR2 reads FNYEAQ. The CDR3 is 15 residues long. The protocol was immunoSEQ multiplex PCR, while the TCRdb copy is restricted to in-frame clones and leaves out a portion. The repertoire holds more than 60,000 clones, with approximately 93% as singletons. Sequenced sample: T cells isolated from PBMCs. This receptor was taken from a human donor in good health. This chain uses TRBV7-6 with TRBJ2-7; tentative D call: TRBD1 (5 bases). CDR3 sequence reads: CASSLAQGHLYEQYF. CDR3 DNA sequence: TGTGCCAGCAGCTTAGCCCAAGGACATCTCTACGAGCAGTACTTC.